This passage covers 21 T cell receptor beta chains from one sample sequenced in a study of T cells after somatic rescue of genetic block. Some clones are missing from TCRdb's copy, which holds only in-frame ones; the method was immunoSEQ multiplex PCR. This table holds over 95,000 clones, just over 90% found once. The sample consisted of peripheral blood mononuclear cells (PBMCs). The receptors here all came from a woman aged 18-29 years.

The rearrangement uses TRBV5-1 and TRBJ2-5; 8 bases match TRBD1. With V trimmed by 0 bases and J by 5 bases, 3 bases remained unmatched. CDR3 size: 14 residues. Germline values: CDR1 SGHRS, CDR2 YFSETQ. The CDR3: CASSLEAGGETQYF. CDR3 nucleotide sequence: TGCGCCAGCAGCTTGGAGGCAGGGGGCGAGACCCAGTACTTC.

The J gene is TRBJ2-6, the V gene TRBV5-1; D is unclear. Trimming cost V 4 bases and J 1 base, with 12 bases left between them. The CDR3 runs 16 residues. The germline V gene encodes CDR1 SGHRS and CDR2 YFSETQ. The CDR3 reads CASSPQTQSGANVLTF. The CDR3 DNA sequence: TGCGCCAGCAGCCCCCAGACCCAGTCTGGGGCCAACGTCCTGACTTTC.

The chain carries TRBV6-6 and TRBJ1-2; D remains unclear. This CDR3 contains 13 residues. Germline CDR1 is MNHNY and CDR2 is SVGAGI (reference sequence). V lost 2 bases and J lost 3, with 7 bases in between. CDR3 protein: CASSYAGDYGYTF. CDR3 DNA sequence: TGTGCCAGCAGTTACGCCGGGGACTATGGCTACACCTTC.

This chain joins TRBV7-3 and TRBJ2-2, with a tentative D call TRBD2 (6 bases). V lost 6 bases and J 4 bases, leaving 15 bases between the germline ends. The CDR3 runs to 15 residues. Germline CDR1 reads SGHTA; CDR2 reads FQGTGA. The CDR3 DNA reads TGTGCCAGCAGTCCGGGACTCGGGCCCACCGGGGAGCTGTTTTTT. It is translated as CASSPGLGPTGELFF. The whole variable domain, remainder taken from reference TRBV7-3 and TRBJ2-2, is GAGVSQTPSNKVTEKGKYVELRCDPISGHTALYWYRQSLGQGPEFLIYFQGTGAADDSGLPNDRFFAVRPEGSVSTLKIQRTERGDSAVYLCASSPGLGPTGELFFGEGSRLTVL.

The chain combines TRBV19 with TRBJ1-4; TRBD1 is a possible D gene (6 bases). The ends were cut back, 1 base at V and 2 bases at J, with 11 bases in the middle. The CDR3 totals 16 residues. Germline CDR1 reads LNHDA; CDR2 reads SQIVND (reference sequence). CDR3 bases: TGTGCCAGTAGTATAGCCCTCCAGGGGACTAATGAAAAACTGTTTTTT. It translates to CASSIALQGTNEKLFF.

The chain is built from TRBV5-1 and TRBJ2-5; 7 bases match TRBD2. In germline, CDR1 is SGHRS, CDR2 YFSETQ. The trim removed 4 bases at V and 5 bases at J, leaving 5 bases unmatched. The CDR3 loop spans 13 amino acids. For the CDR3, the DNA is TGCGCCAGCAGCCCAAGCGGGGAGGAGACCCAGTACTTC. Translated: CASSPSGEETQYF.

This clone was seen once. V and J are TRBV30 and TRBJ2-7, with TRBD1 identical over 7 bases. This CDR3 region has 15 residues. Germline lookup yields CDR1 GTSNPN and CDR2 SVGIG (reference sequence). Germline trimming cut 0 bases from V and 6 bases from J; bases unmatched to any gene: 11. Written as DNA, the CDR3 is TGTGCCTGGAGTGTACGAGGGGGCGGGCGGGCCGAGCAGTACTTC. It yields the protein CAWSVRGGGRAEQYF.

This clone has only one observation. This chain connects TRBV11-1 to TRBJ2-2; 16 nucleotides match TRBD2. The germline CDR1 and CDR2 sequences are SGHAT and FQDESV (reference sequence). This CDR3 is 19 amino acids long. Trimming took 5 bases from V and 5 from J; bases not matched to a gene: 11. This CDR3 is CASSTQGTSGGARTGELFF. The CDR3 DNA reads TGTGCCAGCAGCACACAAGGGACTAGCGGGGGGGCTAGGACCGGGGAGCTGTTTTTT.

The chain couples TRBV7-2 to TRBJ2-7; 12 bases align to TRBD2. This CDR3 is built from 18 residues. V shed 1 base and J 6 bases; nucleotides not matched to a gene: 13. CDR1 is SGHTA and CDR2 is FQGNSA in the germline V gene. CDR3 region: CASSLVGYRTSGASEQYF. CDR3 DNA sequence: TGTGCCAGCAGCTTAGTGGGCTATAGGACTAGCGGGGCGAGCGAGCAGTACTTC.

The chain is built from TRBV4-1 and TRBJ1-4; D ambiguous. Germline CDR1 reads MGHRA; CDR2 reads YSYEKL. The CDR3 is made up of 16 amino acids. The V and J ends lost 8 bases and 0 bases respectively, with 16 bases between them. The CDR3 DNA is TGCGCCAGCCGCGCTCGTCTCGGAACAACTAATGAAAAACTGTTTTTT. This translates into CASRARLGTTNEKLFF.

This chain links TRBV30 with TRBJ2-2; possible D gene TRBD2, 5 bases. Germline CDR1 and CDR2: GTSNPN and SVGIG (reference sequence). The CDR3 extends over 15 amino acids. The V gene lost 5 bases and the J gene lost 1 base, with 14 bases spanning the gap. The CDR3 here is CAWCYGDVNTGELFF. CDR3 nucleotide sequence: TGTGCCTGGTGTTACGGGGATGTGAACACCGGGGAGCTGTTTTTT.

The CDR3 loop reads CASSEWGEQYF. The CDR3 nucleotides read TGTGCCAGCAGTGAATGGGGGGAGCAGTACTTC. The chain couples TRBV25-1 to TRBJ2-5; tentative D call: TRBD2 (6 bases). Between the trimmed V and J ends, which lost 1 base and 11 bases, there was a span of 8 bases. Germline V gene lookup returns CDR1 MGHDK and CDR2 SYGVNS. This CDR3 is 11 amino acids long.

V and J are TRBV23-1 and TRBJ1-2; no clear D gene. TRBV23-1 is an ORF, with its function uncertain. The CDR3 loop spans 12 amino acids. V lost 4 bases to trimming and J lost 0 bases, with 3 bases between them. CDR3 sequence (DNA): TGCGCCAGCAGTCCCGCTAACTATGGCTACACCTTC. It codes for CASSPANYGYTF.

J is TRBJ1-5 and V is TRBV30; D unclear. CDR1 and CDR2 from the germline V gene are GTSNPN and SVGIG (reference sequence). This CDR3 spans 19 amino acids. V was trimmed by 1 base and J by 0 bases, leaving 22 bases between them. The CDR3 DNA reads as TGTGCCTGGAGTGCGGGGAGTGGCCTCCGGGCTCATAGCAATCAGCCCCAGCATTTT. Translated, it gives CAWSAGSGLRAHSNQPQHF.

V is TRBV11-1 and J is TRBJ2-1; possibly TRBD1 for D (6 bases). Germline CDR1 SGHAT, CDR2 FQDESV (reference sequence). The CDR3 runs 16 residues. V lost 4 bases and J 7 bases, leaving 20 bases between the germline ends. The CDR3 DNA is TGTGCCAGCAGCTCACCCCTACGTAATACAGGGAATGAGCAGTTCTTC. Its protein is CASSSPLRNTGNEQFF. The complete variable domain, with remaining parts taken from reference TRBV11-1 and TRBJ2-1, reads EAEVAQSPRYKITEKSQAVAFWCDPISGHATLYWYRQILGQGPELLVQFQDESVVDDSQLPKDRFSAERLKGVDSTLKIQPAELGDSAMYLCASSSPLRNTGNEQFFGPGTRLTVL.

The chain has TRBV9 and TRBJ1-3; D gene uncertain. From germline, CDR1 is SGDLS and CDR2 YYNGEE. There are 14 residues in the CDR3. V was pared by 4 bases and J by 0 bases, with 8 bases between. The CDR3 protein is CASSRQNSGNTIYF. Here the CDR3 DNA reads TGTGCCAGCAGCCGGCAGAACTCTGGAAACACCATATATTTT.

The rearrangement uses TRBV28 and TRBJ2-5, with D perhaps assigned TRBD1 or TRBD2 (5 bases each). V lost 6 bases and J 5 bases, leaving 16 bases between the germline ends. Germline V gene lookup returns CDR1 MDHEN and CDR2 SYDVKM. This CDR3 contains 14 residues. CDR3 region: CASSWTGTRETQYF. CDR3 DNA sequence: TGTGCCAGCAGCTGGACGGGGACCCGGGAGACCCAGTACTTC.

The chain combines TRBV7-6 with TRBJ2-7; tentatively, D is TRBD2 (6 bases). Trimming shortened V by 1 base and J by 1 base, and 8 bases separated the two germline ends. The CDR3 is 14 amino acids. CDR1 and CDR2 (germline): SGHVS, FNYEAQ. The CDR3 sequence: CASSLEEGSYEQYF. The DNA for the CDR3 is TGTGCCAGCAGCTTAGAGGAGGGTTCCTACGAGCAGTACTTC.

The V gene is TRBV7-9, the J gene TRBJ1-4; D remains unclear. Germline values: CDR1 SEHNR, CDR2 FQNEAQ (reference sequence). The V and J ends lost 6 bases and 8 bases respectively, with 10 bases between them. This CDR3 contains 12 residues. This chain's CDR3 is CASRVRAEKLFF. Written as DNA, the CDR3 is TGTGCCAGCAGAGTAAGAGCGGAAAAACTGTTTTTT.

V and J are TRBV19 and TRBJ1-2; no clear D gene. This CDR3 is built from 13 residues. Trimming left V 3 bases short and J 1 base short, with 6 bases between. CDR1 and CDR2 (germline): LNHDA, SQIVND (reference sequence). Written as DNA, the CDR3 is TGTGCCAGTAGTATGGACGGTAACTATGGCTACACCTTC. This encodes CASSMDGNYGYTF.

In this sample, this clone turned up a few times. The chain links TRBV25-1 to TRBJ1-6; D is ambiguous. The CDR3 sequence is 15 residues long. Trimming pared 4 bases from V and 4 bases from J, leaving 11 bases between. Germline V lookup: CDR1 MGHDK, CDR2 SYGVNS. The CDR3 DNA is TGTGCCAGCAGTGCCTACAACGGGTATAATTCACCCCTCCACTTT. This codes for CASSAYNGYNSPLHF.